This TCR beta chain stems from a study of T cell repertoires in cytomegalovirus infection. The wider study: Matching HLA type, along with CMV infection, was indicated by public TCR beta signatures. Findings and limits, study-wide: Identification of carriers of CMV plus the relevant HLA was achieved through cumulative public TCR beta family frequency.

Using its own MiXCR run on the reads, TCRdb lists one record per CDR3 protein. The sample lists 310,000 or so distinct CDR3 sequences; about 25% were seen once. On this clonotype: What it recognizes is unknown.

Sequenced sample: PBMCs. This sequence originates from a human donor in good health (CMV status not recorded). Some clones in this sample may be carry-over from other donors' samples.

The DNA of the CDR3 is TGTGCCATCAGCACAGGGGAGGGAAGCAATCAGCCCCAGCATTTT. Amino acid sequence: CAISTGEGSNQPQHF. V is TRBV10-3 and J is TRBJ1-5, with 7 bases that match TRBD1. Germline trimming cut 6 bases from V and 1 base from J; bases unmatched to any gene: 6. The germline V gene has CDR1 ENHRY and CDR2 SYGVKD. The CDR3 has 15 amino acids.